This T cell receptor delta chain was sequenced in a study of gamma-delta T cells after stem cell transplantation. The V gene lost 3 bases and the J gene lost 4 bases, with 18 bases spanning the gap. This CDR3 comprises 14 residues. CDR1 and CDR2 (germline): TVYSNPD, GDNSRS (reference sequence). TCRdb ran CATT on the RT-PCR reads. Of around 1,700 delta-chain clones in the sample, 15% to 20% are singletons; the top ten hold roughly 70%. This clonotype was obtained from a human donor. It is not recorded whose cells these are; they may come from a transplant donor. The chain recombines TRDV3 with TRDJ1; a weak D match, TRDD2 (5 bases). The sample taken for sequencing was gamma-delta T cells. This CDR3 reads CAFPSSHIDDKLIF. The DNA of the CDR3 is TGTGCCTTCCCCTCTTCCCATATAGACGATAAACTCATCTTT.